These T cell receptor beta chains were read from a single sample in a study of blood T cell repertoires in COVID-19. The protocol was immunoSEQ multiplex PCR, while the TCRdb copy is restricted to in-frame clones and leaves out a portion. The sample has 50,000 or so clones, 75% to 85% seen once. Sequences were obtained from peripheral blood. These receptors were obtained from a man aged 35 to 55 with acute or convalescent COVID-19. Both conserved end residues are part of each CDR3. A D gene is named only where the DNA matches it firmly. Only some rows state a clone size, as once, few, many or a class for expanded clones.

V	size	J	D	CDR3	DNA
TRBV6-5	.	TRBJ2-7	TRBD2	CASSKGGRVLEQYF	TGTGCCAGCAGTAAGGGCGGGAGGGTTCTCGAGCAGTACTTC
TRBV6-5	.	TRBJ1-5	.	CASRYREESNQPQHF	TGTGCCAGCAGGTACAGGGAGGAGAGCAATCAGCCCCAGCATTTT
TRBV14	.	TRBJ2-5	.	CASSPFGGQETQYF	TGTGCCAGCAGCCCGTTCGGCGGCCAAGAGACCCAGTACTTC
TRBV2	.	TRBJ1-2	TRBD1	CASSTGVRGYGYTF	TGTGCCAGCAGTACAGGGGTTAGAGGCTATGGCTACACCTTC
TRBV27	.	TRBJ1-4	TRBD1	CASSNRGSGAEKLFF	TGTGCCAGCAGTAACAGGGGTTCCGGGGCTGAAAAACTGTTTTTT
TRBV19	.	TRBJ1-5	.	CASSLEMYSNQPQHF	TGTGCCAGTTCCCTCGAGATGTATAGCAATCAGCCCCAGCATTTT
TRBV24-1	.	TRBJ2-3	.	CATSDFDSIADTQYF	TGTGCCACCAGTGATTTCGACAGTATTGCAGATACGCAGTATTTT
TRBV3-1/TRBV3-2	.	TRBJ1-1	.	CASSQGEREAFF	TGTGCCAGCAGCCAAGGAGAACGTGAAGCTTTCTTT
TRBV7-2	.	TRBJ1-4	.	CASSLRAPGSNEKLFF	TGTGCCAGCAGCCTGAGGGCTCCGGGTTCAAATGAAAAACTGTTTTTT
TRBV19	.	TRBJ2-1	TRBD2	CASSIDRSSGNNNEQFF	TGTGCCAGTAGTATAGATAGGTCTAGCGGGAATAACAATGAGCAGTTCTTC
TRBV28	many	TRBJ1-1	.	CASSPTANTEAFF	TGTGCCAGCAGCCCTACAGCGAACACTGAAGCTTTCTTT
TRBV7-8	.	TRBJ2-1	.	CASSLLPGYEQFF	TGTGCCAGCAGCTTACTGCCGGGGTATGAGCAGTTCTTC
TRBV7-2	.	TRBJ2-5	.	CASSLGSRETQYF	TGTGCCAGCAGCTTAGGGTCCCGGGAGACCCAGTACTTC
TRBV18	.	TRBJ2-4	.	CASSPGGSAKNIQYF	TGTGCCAGCTCACCGGGGGGATCGGCCAAAAACATTCAGTACTTC
TRBV7-2	.	TRBJ2-5	.	CASSPQGGQETQYF	TGTGCCAGCAGCCCCCAAGGGGGACAAGAGACCCAGTACTTC
TRBV19	.	TRBJ1-1	TRBD1	CASRKTGGVKAEAFF	TGTGCCAGTAGGAAAACAGGGGGCGTCAAGGCTGAAGCTTTCTTT
TRBV10-1	.	TRBJ1-1	.	CASSLGRRNTEAFF	TGCGCCAGCAGTCTAGGTCGGAGGAACACTGAAGCTTTCTTT
TRBV5-1	.	TRBJ1-5	.	CASSLEGHSNQPQHF	TGCGCCAGCAGCTTGGAGGGACACTCCAATCAGCCCCAGCATTTT
TRBV3-1/TRBV3-2	.	TRBJ2-2	.	CASSRGTTGELFF	TGTGCCAGCAGCCGGGGCACGACCGGGGAGCTGTTTTTT
TRBV19	.	TRBJ2-3	.	CASSIGAPSTDTQYF	TGTGCCAGTAGTATAGGAGCGCCAAGCACAGATACGCAGTATTTT
TRBV29-1	.	TRBJ2-1	.	CSVGSGRADEQFF	TGCAGCGTCGGGAGTGGACGGGCCGATGAGCAGTTCTTC
TRBV6-5	.	TRBJ1-1	.	CASSYSTMAEAFF	TGTGCCAGCAGTTACTCGACTATGGCTGAAGCTTTCTTT
TRBV30	.	TRBJ2-1	.	CAWSGQGGYEQFF	TGTGCCTGGAGCGGCCAGGGGGGCTATGAGCAGTTCTTC
TRBV5-1	.	TRBJ1-2	.	CASSLGREHYGYTF	TGCGCCAGCAGCTTGGGTAGGGAGCACTATGGCTACACCTTC
TRBV29-1	.	TRBJ2-7	.	CSATSKDEQYF	TGCAGCGCGACTAGTAAGGACGAGCAGTACTTC
TRBV19	.	TRBJ1-2	.	CASTISGVLGYTF	TGTGCCAGTACAATATCAGGGGTTCTCGGCTACACCTTC
TRBV20-1	.	TRBJ2-1	.	CSASRGRDNEQFF	TGCAGTGCTAGTCGCGGGCGAGACAATGAGCAGTTCTTC
TRBV6-1	once	TRBJ1-2	.	CASSEAGRGPGYTF	TGTGCCAGCAGTGAAGCGGGCAGGGGCCCAGGCTACACCTTC
TRBV7-9	.	TRBJ1-4	TRBD1	CASSSQGVNEKLFF	TGTGCCAGCAGCTCACAGGGGGTTAATGAAAAACTGTTTTTT
TRBV5-1	.	TRBJ2-1	TRBD2	CASSLAGSYNEQFF	TGCGCCAGCAGCTTAGCGGGGTCCTACAATGAGCAGTTCTTC
TRBV7-9	.	TRBJ2-5	.	CASSSLGGGSVRETQYF	TGTGCCAGCAGCTCTCTGGGTGGCGGTTCCGTTCGGGAGACCCAGTACTTC
TRBV24-1	once	TRBJ2-3	.	CATSDYRDTQYF	TGTGCCACCAGTGATTACAGGGATACGCAGTATTTT
TRBV2	few	TRBJ1-5	TRBD1	CASSAQGTSNQPQHF	TGTGCCAGCAGTGCACAGGGGACCAGCAATCAGCCCCAGCATTTT
TRBV18	.	TRBJ1-1	TRBD1	CASSPKRDRTEAFF	TGTGCCAGCTCACCAAAGCGGGACAGGACTGAAGCTTTCTTT